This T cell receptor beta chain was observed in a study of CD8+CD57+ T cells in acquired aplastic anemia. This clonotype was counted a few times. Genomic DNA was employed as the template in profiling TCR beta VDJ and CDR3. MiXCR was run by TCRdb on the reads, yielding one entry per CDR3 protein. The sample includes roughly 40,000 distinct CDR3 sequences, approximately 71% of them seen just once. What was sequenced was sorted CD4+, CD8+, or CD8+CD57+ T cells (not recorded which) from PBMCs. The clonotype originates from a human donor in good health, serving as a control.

CDR3 residues: CASSEYGSASSGGVRQETQYF. CDR3 DNA: TGTGCCAGCAGTGAATATGGGTCCGCCTCTAGCGGGGGGGTCCGCCAAGAGACCCAGTACTTC. The V call is TRBV25-1, the J call TRBJ2-5; 12 positions match TRBD2. The length of the CDR3 is 21 residues. Trimming took 0 bases from V and 1 from J; bases not matched to a gene: 15. From germline, CDR1 is MGHDK and CDR2 SYGVNS. Looking up the rest from reference TRBV25-1 and TRBJ2-5 gives the full variable domain: EADIYQTPRYLVIGTGKKITLECSQTMGHDKMYWYQQDPGMELHLIHYSYGVNSTEKGDLSSESTVSRIRTEHFPLTLESARPSHTSQYLCASSEYGSASSGGVRQETQYFGPGTRLLVL.